The present entry profiles one TCR beta chain with its context. Its specificity is not known. The source of the sample is a study of shared clonotypes between healthy human individuals. Study-level results: Represented diversity (both genetic and exposure-history) was limited by the small number of donors.

Assay used: immunoSEQ multiplex PCR; TCRdb lists only in-frame clones, some missing. The table lists about 480,000 clones, about 80% of them singletons, with 9.5% to 15% in the top ten. The germline CDR1 and CDR2 sequences are LNHDA and SQIVND (reference sequence). Trimming stripped 2 bases from V and 7 bases from J, with 24 bases between. The CDR3 has 18 residues. The sample was PBMCs. The receptor was isolated from a woman in her thirties or forties in good health. Some clones in this sample may be carry-over from other donors' samples. The rearrangement uses TRBV19 and TRBJ2-1, with D perhaps TRBD1 or TRBD2 (5 bases each). The CDR3, as DNA: TGTGCCAGTAGTATAAGTTCAACAGGTTGGGGGAGTCGGAATGAGCAGTTCTTC. Translating it yields CASSISSTGWGSRNEQFF.